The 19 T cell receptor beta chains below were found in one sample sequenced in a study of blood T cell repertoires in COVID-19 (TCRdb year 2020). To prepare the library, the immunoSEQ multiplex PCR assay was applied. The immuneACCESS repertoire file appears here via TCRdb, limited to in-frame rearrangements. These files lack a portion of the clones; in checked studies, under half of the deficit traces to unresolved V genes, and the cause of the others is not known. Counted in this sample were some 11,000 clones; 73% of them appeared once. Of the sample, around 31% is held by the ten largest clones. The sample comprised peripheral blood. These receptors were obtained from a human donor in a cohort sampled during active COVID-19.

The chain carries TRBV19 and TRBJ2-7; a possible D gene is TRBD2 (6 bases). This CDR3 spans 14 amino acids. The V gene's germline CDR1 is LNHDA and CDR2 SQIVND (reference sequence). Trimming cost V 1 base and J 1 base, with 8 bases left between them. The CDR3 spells CASSIGAGSYEQYF. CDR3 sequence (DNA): TGTGCCAGTAGTATAGGAGCGGGTTCCTACGAGCAGTACTTC.

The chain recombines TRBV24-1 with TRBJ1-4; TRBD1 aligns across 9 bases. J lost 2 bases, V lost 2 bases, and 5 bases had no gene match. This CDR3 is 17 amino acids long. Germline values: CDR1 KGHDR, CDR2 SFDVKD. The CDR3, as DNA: TGTGCCACCAGTGATTCGACAGGGGGACGGACTAATGAAAAACTGTTTTTT. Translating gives CATSDSTGGRTNEKLFF.

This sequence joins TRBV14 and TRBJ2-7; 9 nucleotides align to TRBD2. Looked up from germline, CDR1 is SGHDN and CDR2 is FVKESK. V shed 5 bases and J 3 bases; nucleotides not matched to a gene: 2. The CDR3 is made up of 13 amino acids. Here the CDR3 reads CASSGTSYYEQYF. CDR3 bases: TGTGCCAGCAGCGGGACTAGCTACTACGAGCAGTACTTC.

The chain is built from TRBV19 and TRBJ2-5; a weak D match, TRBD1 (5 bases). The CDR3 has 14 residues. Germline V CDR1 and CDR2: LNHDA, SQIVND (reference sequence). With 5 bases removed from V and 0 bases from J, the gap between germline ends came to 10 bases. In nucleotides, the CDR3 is TGTGCCAGTAGTTTTGGACAATACCAAGAGACCCAGTACTTC. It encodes CASSFGQYQETQYF.

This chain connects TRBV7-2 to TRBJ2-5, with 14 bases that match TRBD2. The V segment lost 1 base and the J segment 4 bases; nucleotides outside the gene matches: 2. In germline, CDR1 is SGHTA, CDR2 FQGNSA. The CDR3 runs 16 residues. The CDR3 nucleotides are TGTGCCAGCAGCTTAGGACTAGCGGGGGGGCGAGAGACCCAGTACTTC. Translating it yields CASSLGLAGGRETQYF. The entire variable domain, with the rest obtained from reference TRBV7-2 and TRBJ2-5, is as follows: GAGVSQSPSNKVTEKGKDVELRCDPISGHTALYWYRQSLGQGLEFLIYFQGNSAPDKSGLPSDRFSAERTGGSVSTLTIQRTQQEDSAVYLCASSLGLAGGRETQYFGPGTRLLVL.

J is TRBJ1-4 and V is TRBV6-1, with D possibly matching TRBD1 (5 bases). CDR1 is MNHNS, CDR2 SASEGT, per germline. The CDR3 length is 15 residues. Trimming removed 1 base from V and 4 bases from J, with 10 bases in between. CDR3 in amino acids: CASSEGGDFNEKLFF. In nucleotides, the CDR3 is TGTGCCAGCAGTGAAGGGGGGGACTTTAATGAAAAACTGTTTTTT.

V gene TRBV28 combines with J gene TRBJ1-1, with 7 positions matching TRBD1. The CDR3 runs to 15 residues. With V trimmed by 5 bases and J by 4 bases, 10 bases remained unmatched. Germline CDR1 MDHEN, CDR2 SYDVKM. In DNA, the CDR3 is TGTGCCAGCAGTCCCAACAGGGGTCGGGGCACTGAAGCTTTCTTT. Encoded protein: CASSPNRGRGTEAFF.

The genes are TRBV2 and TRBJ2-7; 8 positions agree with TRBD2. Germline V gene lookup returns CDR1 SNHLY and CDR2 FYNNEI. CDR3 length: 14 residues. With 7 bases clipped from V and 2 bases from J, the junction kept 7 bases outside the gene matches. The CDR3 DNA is TGTGCCAGCAAGTGGCGGGAGGCCCCCTACGAGCAGTACTTC. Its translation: CASKWREAPYEQYF.

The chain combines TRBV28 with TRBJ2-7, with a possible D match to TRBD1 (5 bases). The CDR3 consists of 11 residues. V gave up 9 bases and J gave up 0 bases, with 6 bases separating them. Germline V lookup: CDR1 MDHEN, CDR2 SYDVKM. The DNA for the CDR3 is TGTGCCAGTGACAGCTCCTACGAGCAGTACTTC. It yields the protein CASDSSYEQYF.

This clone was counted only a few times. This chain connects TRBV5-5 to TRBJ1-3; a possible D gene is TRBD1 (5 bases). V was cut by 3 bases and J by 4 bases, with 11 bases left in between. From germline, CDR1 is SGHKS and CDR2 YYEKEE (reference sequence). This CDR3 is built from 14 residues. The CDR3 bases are TGTGCCAGCAGCTCAGGGCCCCGAGGAAACACCATATATTTT. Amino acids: CASSSGPRGNTIYF.

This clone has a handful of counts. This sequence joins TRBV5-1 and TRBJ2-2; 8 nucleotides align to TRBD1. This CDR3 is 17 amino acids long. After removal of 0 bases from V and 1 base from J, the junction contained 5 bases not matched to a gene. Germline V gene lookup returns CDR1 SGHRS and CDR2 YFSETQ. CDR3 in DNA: TGCGCCAGCAGCTTGGCGTATACAGGGGGGAACACCGGGGAGCTGTTTTTT. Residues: CASSLAYTGGNTGELFF.

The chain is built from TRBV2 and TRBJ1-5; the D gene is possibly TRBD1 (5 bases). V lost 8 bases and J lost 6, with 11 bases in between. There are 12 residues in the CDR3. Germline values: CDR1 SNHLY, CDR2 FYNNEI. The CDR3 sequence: CASRGEGQPQHF. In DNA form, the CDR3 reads TGTGCCAGCCGGGGGGAGGGTCAGCCCCAGCATTTT.

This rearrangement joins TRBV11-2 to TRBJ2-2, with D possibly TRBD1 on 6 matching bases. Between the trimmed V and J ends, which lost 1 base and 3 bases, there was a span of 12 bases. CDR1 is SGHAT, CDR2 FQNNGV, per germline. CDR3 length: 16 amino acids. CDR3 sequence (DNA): TGTGCCAGCAGCTTAGCTCCGGACAGATACACCGGGGAGCTGTTTTTT. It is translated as CASSLAPDRYTGELFF.

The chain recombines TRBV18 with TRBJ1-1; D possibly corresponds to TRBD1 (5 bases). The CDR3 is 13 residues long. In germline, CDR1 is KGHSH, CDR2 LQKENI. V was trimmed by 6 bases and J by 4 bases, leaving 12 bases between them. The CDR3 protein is CASSLRVGTEAFF. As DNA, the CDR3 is TGTGCCAGCTCCCTCAGGGTTGGCACTGAAGCTTTCTTT. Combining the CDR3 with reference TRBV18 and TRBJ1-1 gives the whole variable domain NAGVMQNPRHLVRRRGQEARLRCSPMKGHSHVYWYRQLPEEGLKFMVYLQKENIIDESGMPKERFSAEFPKEGPSILRIQQVVRGDSAAYFCASSLRVGTEAFFGQGTRLTVV.

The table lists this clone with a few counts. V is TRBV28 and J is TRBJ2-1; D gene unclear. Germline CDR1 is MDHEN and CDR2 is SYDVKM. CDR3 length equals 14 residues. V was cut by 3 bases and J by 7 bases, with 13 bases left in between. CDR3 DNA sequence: TGTGCCAGCAGTTTCTCCACTACTCAGAATGAGCAGTTCTTC. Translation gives CASSFSTTQNEQFF. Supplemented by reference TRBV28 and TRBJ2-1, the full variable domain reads DVKVTQSSRYLVKRTGEKVFLECVQDMDHENMFWYRQDPGLGLRLIYFSYDVKMKEKGDIPEGYSVSREKKERFSLILESASTNQTSMYLCASSFSTTQNEQFFGPGTRLTVL.

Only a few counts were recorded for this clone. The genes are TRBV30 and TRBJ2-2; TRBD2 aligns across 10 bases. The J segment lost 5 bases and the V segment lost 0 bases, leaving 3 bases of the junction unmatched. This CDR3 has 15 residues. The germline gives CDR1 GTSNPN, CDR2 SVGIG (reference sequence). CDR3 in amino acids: CAWSVLAGVTGELFF. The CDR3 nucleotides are TGTGCCTGGAGTGTCCTAGCGGGGGTTACCGGGGAGCTGTTTTTT.

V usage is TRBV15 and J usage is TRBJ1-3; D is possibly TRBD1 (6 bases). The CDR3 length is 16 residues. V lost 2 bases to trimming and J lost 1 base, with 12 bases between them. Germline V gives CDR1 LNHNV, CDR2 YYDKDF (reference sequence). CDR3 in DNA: TGTGCCACCAGCAGACGACAGGCTCGGTCTGGAAACACCATATATTTT. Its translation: CATSRRQARSGNTIYF.

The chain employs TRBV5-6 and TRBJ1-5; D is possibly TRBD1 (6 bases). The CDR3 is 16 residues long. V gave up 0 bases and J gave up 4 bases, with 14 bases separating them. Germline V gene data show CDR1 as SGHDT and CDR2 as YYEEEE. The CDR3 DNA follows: TGTGCCAGCAGCTTGGCCTTCGGGACACCTAATCAGCCCCAGCATTTT. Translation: CASSLAFGTPNQPQHF.

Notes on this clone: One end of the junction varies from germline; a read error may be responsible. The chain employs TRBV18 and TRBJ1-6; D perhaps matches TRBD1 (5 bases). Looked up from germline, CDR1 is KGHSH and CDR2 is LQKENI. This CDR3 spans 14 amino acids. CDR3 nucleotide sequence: TGTGCCAACTCACCAGACAGCTATAATTCACCCCTCCACTTT. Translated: CANSPDSYNSPLHF.